A single sample is the source of the 23 T cell receptor beta chains below, sequenced in a study of response to subunit inactivated influenza vaccine. TCRdb re-called the RT-PCR reads with MiXCR, one entry per CDR3 protein. This table has under 950,000 distinct CDR3 sequences, about 20% appearing once. The sample consisted of PBMCs from blood, taken 4 to 6 days after vaccination. These receptors were collected from a man between 50 and 59 years old who received an inactivated influenza vaccine.

The V and J genes are TRBV9 and TRBJ1-1; D is unresolved. V was pared by 0 bases and J by 3 bases, with 12 bases between. Germline V CDR1 and CDR2: SGDLS, YYNGEE. The CDR3 extends over 15 amino acids. CDR3 nucleotide sequence: TGTGCCAGCAGCGTAGCTTGGGGTGGGGACACTGAAGCTTTCTTT. Its translation is CASSVAWGGDTEAFF.

The chain uses TRBV6-5 and TRBJ2-7, with 7 bases identical to TRBD1. V lost 3 bases to trimming and J lost 0 bases; unmatched junction nucleotides: 2. Germline values: CDR1 MNHEY, CDR2 SVGAGI. The length of the CDR3 is 14 residues. The CDR3 is CASSYWDSSYEQYF. As DNA, the CDR3 is TGTGCCAGCAGTTATTGGGACAGCTCCTACGAGCAGTACTTC.

The rearrangement uses TRBV29-1 and TRBJ2-2; 7 positions agree with TRBD1. This CDR3 is 14 amino acids long. With V trimmed by 6 bases and J by 1 base, 5 bases remained unmatched. Per germline, CDR1 SQVTM and CDR2 ANQGSEA. CDR3 sequence reads: CSVMTGMNTGELFF. The CDR3 region has the DNA TGCAGCGTCATGACAGGGATGAACACCGGGGAGCTGTTTTTT.

This clonotype was detected a few times. The V and J genes are TRBV20-1 and TRBJ2-7; D remains ambiguous. Trimming removed 0 bases at V and 4 bases at J, with 10 bases between. The CDR3 contains 13 residues. Germline-derived CDR1 and CDR2 are DFQATT and SNEGSKA (reference sequence). The CDR3 here is CSAREGRAYEQYF. CDR3 sequence (DNA): TGCAGTGCTAGAGAGGGTAGGGCTTACGAGCAGTACTTC.

This clonotype has at least ten counts. The CDR3: CSVRGETQYF. CDR3 DNA sequence: TGCAGCGTGAGGGGGGAGACCCAGTACTTC. The chain has TRBV29-1 and TRBJ2-5, with D possibly matching TRBD1 (6 bases). The CDR3 runs 10 residues. CDR1 and CDR2 from the germline V gene are SQVTM and ANQGSEA. The V end was cut by 6 bases, the J end by 5 bases, with 7 bases between.

The rearrangement joins TRBV28 to TRBJ2-3; TRBD2 aligns across 12 bases. Trimming at V came to 3 bases and at J to 7 bases, leaving 8 bases not matched to a gene. Germline V lookup: CDR1 MDHEN, CDR2 SYDVKM. This CDR3 has 16 amino acids. The DNA for the CDR3 is TGTGCCAGCAGTTTCGGGCTAGCGGGAGGGCTAAATACGCAGTATTTT. It codes for CASSFGLAGGLNTQYF. Together with reference TRBV28 and TRBJ2-3, the CDR3 gives the full variable domain: DVKVTQSSRYLVKRTGEKVFLECVQDMDHENMFWYRQDPGLGLRLIYFSYDVKMKEKGDIPEGYSVSREKKERFSLILESASTNQTSMYLCASSFGLAGGLNTQYFGPGTRLTVL.

This clonotype was counted a few times. The chain combines TRBV3-1 with TRBJ1-1, with no clear D. Trimming removed 0 bases at V and 2 bases at J, with 7 bases between. The V gene's germline CDR1 is LGHDT and CDR2 YNNKEL (reference sequence). The CDR3 covers 14 residues. In nucleotides, the CDR3 is TGTGCCAGCAGCCAAGACCAGGTCAACACTGAAGCTTTCTTT. Translated, it gives CASSQDQVNTEAFF.

V usage is TRBV9 and J usage is TRBJ2-2; 9 bases are a match to TRBD2. The ends lost 2 bases at V and 4 bases at J; junction bases unmatched: 9. There are 17 residues in the CDR3. Germline V lookup: CDR1 SGDLS, CDR2 YYNGEE. CDR3 in DNA: TGTGCCAGCAGCGTTGGCAGGACTAGCGAGAGCACCGGGGAGCTGTTTTTT. Its translation: CASSVGRTSESTGELFF.

The rearrangement links TRBV4-1 to TRBJ2-7; TRBD2 matches at 7 bases. The CDR3 is 14 residues long. Trimming at V came to 4 bases and at J to 2 bases, leaving 5 bases not matched to a gene. CDR1 and CDR2 (germline): MGHRA, YSYEKL. The DNA of the CDR3 is TGCGCCAGCAGCCGGGAGGGCACAGCCTACGAGCAGTACTTC. It encodes CASSREGTAYEQYF.

This clonotype has a handful of counts. The rearrangement joins TRBV27 to TRBJ2-7; 8 bases match TRBD2. The CDR3 extends over 15 amino acids. V was clipped by 2 bases and J by 6 bases; unmatched bases: 9. Germline values: CDR1 MNHEY, CDR2 SMNVEV (reference sequence). Written as DNA, the CDR3 is TGTGCCAGCAGTTTAAGGAGCGGGAGAGATGGCGAGCAGTACTTC. Translated, it gives CASSLRSGRDGEQYF.

V gene TRBV6-2 or TRBV6-3 combines with J gene TRBJ2-7, with D perhaps being TRBD1 or TRBD2 (5 bases each). Germline V CDR1 and CDR2: MNHEY, SVGEGT. With 3 bases removed from V and 2 bases from J, the gap between germline ends came to 14 bases. CDR3 length: 15 residues. CDR3 nucleotide sequence: TGTGCCAGCAGTTATGTCCGGGGCAGCACCTACGAGCAGTACTTC. It encodes CASSYVRGSTYEQYF.

This clonotype has more than one count but fewer than ten. J is TRBJ2-3 and V is TRBV28; TRBD2 might be the D (6 bases). The CDR3 spans 15 residues. Trimming took off 8 bases at V and 1 base at J, with 16 bases between the two ends. CDR1 and CDR2 (germline): MDHEN, SYDVKM. CDR3 DNA sequence: TGTGCCAGCTCGTGGGAGCAGCGGGGCACAGATACGCAGTATTTT. This encodes CASSWEQRGTDTQYF.

This chain links TRBV3-1 with TRBJ2-7; the match to TRBD1 covers 8 bases. V lost 3 bases to trimming and J lost 2 bases; unmatched junction nucleotides: 9. Germline lookup yields CDR1 LGHDT and CDR2 YNNKEL (reference sequence). This CDR3 has 16 residues. The CDR3, as DNA: TGTGCCAGCAGCCACATGAGCAGGGGGCCCCCCTACGAGCAGTACTTC. This codes for CASSHMSRGPPYEQYF.

This clonotype has ten or more counts. V usage is TRBV4-3 and J usage is TRBJ2-3; TRBD2 matches 8 bases. V lost 0 bases, J lost 2 bases, and 7 bases stayed unmatched. The CDR3 totals 17 residues. CDR1 is LGHNA, CDR2 YSLEER, per germline. The CDR3 DNA sequence: TGCGCCAGCAGCCAAGATGTAGTAGCGGGGACCACAGATACGCAGTATTTT. It translates to CASSQDVVAGTTDTQYF.

The rearrangement joins TRBV4-1 to TRBJ1-1; no definite D call. Trimming removed 0 bases from V and 11 bases from J, with 13 bases in between. This CDR3 is built from 13 residues. CDR1 and CDR2 from the germline V gene are MGHRA and YSYEKL. DNA of the CDR3: TGCGCCAGCAGCCAAGATCCGACGGCTAGGGCTTTCTTT. Translation gives CASSQDPTARAFF.

In this sample, this clonotype turned up a few times. V and J are TRBV20-1 and TRBJ2-5, with a weak D call TRBD1 (6 bases). CDR1 and CDR2 (germline): DFQATT, SNEGSKA (reference sequence). Deletions cut 2 bases from V and 3 bases from J, with 10 bases between. The CDR3 extends over 13 amino acids. DNA of the CDR3: TGCAGTGCTAGATCGACAGGCAAAGAGACCCAGTACTTC. It translates to CSARSTGKETQYF.

This clonotype has more than one count but fewer than ten. V is TRBV12-3 or TRBV12-4 and J is TRBJ2-5; 10 bases fit TRBD1. The junction had 6 bases not matched to a gene; V was cut back by 4 bases and J by 4 bases. There are 15 residues in the CDR3. CDR3 loop: CASSSGTGVRETQYF. The CDR3 region has the DNA TGTGCCAGCAGTTCCGGGACAGGGGTTAGAGAGACCCAGTACTTC.

This chain uses TRBV3-1 with TRBJ2-3; a weak D match, TRBD1 (5 bases). Germline CDR1 reads LGHDT; CDR2 reads YNNKEL (reference sequence). Trimming shortened V by 0 bases and J by 1 base, and 11 bases separated the two germline ends. This CDR3 has 16 residues. CDR3 amino acids: CASSQDRGTGTDTQYF. Written as DNA, the CDR3 is TGTGCCAGCAGCCAAGATAGGGGCACTGGCACAGATACGCAGTATTTT.

CDR3 nucleotide sequence: TGCGCCAGCCAAAAAGATTTGAACACCGGGGAGCTGTTTTTT. Translation gives CASQKDLNTGELFF. The chain has TRBV4-3 and TRBJ2-2; D remains unclear. Germline lookup yields CDR1 LGHNA and CDR2 YSLEER. V was trimmed by 8 bases and J by 1 base, leaving 11 bases between them. This CDR3 spans 14 amino acids.

V usage is TRBV5-1 and J usage is TRBJ2-3; maybe TRBD2 (6 bases). Looked up from germline, CDR1 is SGHRS and CDR2 is YFSETQ. V shed 5 bases and J shed 2 bases, with 15 bases lying between them. The CDR3 loop spans 15 amino acids. The CDR3 loop reads CASSLPLATTDTQYF. CDR3 in DNA: TGCGCCAGCAGTCTCCCACTAGCTACCACAGATACGCAGTATTTT.

The chain uses TRBV12-3 or TRBV12-4 and TRBJ2-7; the match to TRBD1 covers 10 bases. With V trimmed by 6 bases and J by 6 bases, 8 bases remained unmatched. The CDR3 covers 14 residues. The DNA for the CDR3 is TGTGCCAGCAGACTGGGACAGGGGTTTGGCGAGCAGTACTTC. This gives the protein CASRLGQGFGEQYF.

The genes are TRBV7-3 and TRBJ2-3, with D possibly being TRBD2 (5 bases). Per germline, CDR1 SGHTA and CDR2 FQGTGA. There are 15 residues in the CDR3. V was trimmed by 6 bases and J by 4 bases, leaving 17 bases between them. The CDR3 here is CASSPYGISPDTQYF. In nucleotides, the CDR3 is TGTGCCAGCAGTCCCTACGGGATATCACCAGATACGCAGTATTTT.

The V gene is TRBV7-2, the J gene TRBJ2-3; 9 bases are a match to TRBD1. The CDR3 is 16 residues long. Germline V CDR1 and CDR2: SGHTA, FQGNSA. V was clipped by 5 bases and J by 5 bases; unmatched bases: 11. CDR3 sequence reads: CASSQTRDRAVDTQYF. The DNA of the CDR3 is TGTGCCAGCAGCCAAACCAGGGACAGGGCGGTAGATACGCAGTATTTT.